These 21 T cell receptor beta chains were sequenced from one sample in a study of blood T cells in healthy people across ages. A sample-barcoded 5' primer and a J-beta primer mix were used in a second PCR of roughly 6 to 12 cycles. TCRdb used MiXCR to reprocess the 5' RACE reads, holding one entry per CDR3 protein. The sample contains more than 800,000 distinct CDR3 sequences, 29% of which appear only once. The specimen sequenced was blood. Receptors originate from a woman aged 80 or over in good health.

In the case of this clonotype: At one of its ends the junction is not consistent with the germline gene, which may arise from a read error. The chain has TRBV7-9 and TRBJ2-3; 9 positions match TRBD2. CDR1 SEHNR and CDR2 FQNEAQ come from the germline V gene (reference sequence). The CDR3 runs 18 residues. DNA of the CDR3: TGTACCAGCAGCTTACCAATAAGGCTAGCGGGAACTACAGATACGCAGTATTTT. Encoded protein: CTSSLPIRLAGTTDTQYF. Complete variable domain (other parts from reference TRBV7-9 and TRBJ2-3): DTGVSQNPRHKITKRGQNVTFRCDPISEHNRLYWYRQTLGQGPEFLTYFQNEAQLEKSRLLSDRFSAERPKGSFSTLEIQRTEQGDSAMYLCTSSLPIRLAGTTDTQYFGPGTRLTVL.

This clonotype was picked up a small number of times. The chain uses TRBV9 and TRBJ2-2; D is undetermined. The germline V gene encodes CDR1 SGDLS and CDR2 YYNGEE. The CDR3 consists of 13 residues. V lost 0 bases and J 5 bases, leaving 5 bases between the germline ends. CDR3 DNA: TGTGCCAGCAGCGTAGCAGGAACCGGGGAGCTGTTTTTT. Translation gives CASSVAGTGELFF.

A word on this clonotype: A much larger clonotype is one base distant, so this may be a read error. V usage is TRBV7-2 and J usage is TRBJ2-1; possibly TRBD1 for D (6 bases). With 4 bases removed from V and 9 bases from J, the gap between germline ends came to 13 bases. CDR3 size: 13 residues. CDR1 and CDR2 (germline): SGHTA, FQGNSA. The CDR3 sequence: CASSSQGCGEQFF. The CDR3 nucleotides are TGTGCCAGCAGCTCACAGGGATGTGGTGAGCAGTTCTTC. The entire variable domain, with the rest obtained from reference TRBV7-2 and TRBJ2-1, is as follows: GAGVSQSPSNKVTEKGKDVELRCDPISGHTALYWYRQSLGQGLEFLIYFQGNSAPDKSGLPSDRFSAERTGGSVSTLTIQRTQQEDSAVYLCASSSQGCGEQFFGPGTRLTVL.

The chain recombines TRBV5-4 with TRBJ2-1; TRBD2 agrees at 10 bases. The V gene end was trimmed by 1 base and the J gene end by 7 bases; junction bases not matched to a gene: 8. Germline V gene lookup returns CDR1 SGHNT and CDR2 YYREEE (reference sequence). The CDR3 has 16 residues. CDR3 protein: CASSLMSGGARNEQFF. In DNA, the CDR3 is TGTGCCAGCAGCTTGATGAGCGGGGGGGCAAGAAATGAGCAGTTCTTC.

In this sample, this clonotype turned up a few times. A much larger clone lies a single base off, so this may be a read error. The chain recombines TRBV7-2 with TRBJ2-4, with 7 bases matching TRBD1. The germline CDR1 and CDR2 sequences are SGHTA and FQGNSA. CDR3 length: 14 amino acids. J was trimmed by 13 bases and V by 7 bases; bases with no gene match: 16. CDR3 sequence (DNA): TGTGCCAGCAACACTCGACAGGGAAACAATGAGCAGTACTTC. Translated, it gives CASNTRQGNNEQYF.

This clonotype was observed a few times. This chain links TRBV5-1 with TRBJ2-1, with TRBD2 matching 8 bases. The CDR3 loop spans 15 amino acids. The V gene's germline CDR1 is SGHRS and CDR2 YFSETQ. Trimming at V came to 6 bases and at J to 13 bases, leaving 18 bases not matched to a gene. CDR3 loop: CASKAGEPAFASQFF. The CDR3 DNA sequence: TGCGCCAGCAAAGCGGGGGAGCCCGCCTTTGCGTCCCAGTTCTTC. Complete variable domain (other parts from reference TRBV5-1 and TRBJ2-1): KAGVTQTPRYLIKTRGQQVTLSCSPISGHRSVSWYQQTPGQGLQFLFEYFSETQRNKGNFPGRFSGRQFSNSRSEMNVSTLELGDSALYLCASKAGEPAFASQFFGPGTRLTVL.

The CDR3 sequence: CASAPGGTGTGELFF. The CDR3 DNA is TGTGCCAGCGCTCCGGGGGGGACGGGGACCGGGGAGCTGTTTTTT. The chain couples TRBV7-2 to TRBJ2-2, with 8 positions matching TRBD2. With 8 bases clipped from V and 5 bases from J, the junction kept 10 bases outside the gene matches. Per the germline V gene, CDR1 is SGHTA and CDR2 is FQGNSA. The length of the CDR3 is 15 residues.

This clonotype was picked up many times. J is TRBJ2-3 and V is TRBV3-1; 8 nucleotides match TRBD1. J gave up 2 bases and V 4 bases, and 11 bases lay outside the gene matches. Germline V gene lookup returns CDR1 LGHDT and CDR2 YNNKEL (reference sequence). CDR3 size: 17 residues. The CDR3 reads CASSRFLGTGDTDTQYF. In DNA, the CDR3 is TGTGCCAGCAGCCGCTTCCTCGGGACAGGAGACACAGATACGCAGTATTTT.

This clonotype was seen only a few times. CDR3 nucleotide sequence: TGTGCCAGCAGCTTCGGGACTTACAATGAGCAGTTCTTC. It specifies CASSFGTYNEQFF. The chain is built from TRBV6-2 or TRBV6-3 and TRBJ2-1, with D possibly matching TRBD2 (6 bases). Trimming pared 6 bases from V and 4 bases from J, leaving 10 bases between. The CDR3 covers 13 residues. Germline loops: CDR1 MNHEY, CDR2 SVGEGT.

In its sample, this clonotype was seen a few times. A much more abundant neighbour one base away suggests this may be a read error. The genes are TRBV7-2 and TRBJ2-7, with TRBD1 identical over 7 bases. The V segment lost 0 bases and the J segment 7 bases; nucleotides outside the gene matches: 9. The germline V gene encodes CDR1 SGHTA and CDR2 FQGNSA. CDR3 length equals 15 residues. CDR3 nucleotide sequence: TGTGCCAGCAGCTTAGCGGGCAGGGGGAGCAATGAGCAGTACTTC. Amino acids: CASSLAGRGSNEQYF.

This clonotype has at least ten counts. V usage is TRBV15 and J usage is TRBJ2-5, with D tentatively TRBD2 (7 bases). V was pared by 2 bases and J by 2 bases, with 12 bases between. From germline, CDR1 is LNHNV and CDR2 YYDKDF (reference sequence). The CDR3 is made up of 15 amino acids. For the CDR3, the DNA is TGTGCCACCAGCAGACAGGGGCGGGAGCAAGAGACCCAGTACTTC. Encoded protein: CATSRQGREQETQYF.

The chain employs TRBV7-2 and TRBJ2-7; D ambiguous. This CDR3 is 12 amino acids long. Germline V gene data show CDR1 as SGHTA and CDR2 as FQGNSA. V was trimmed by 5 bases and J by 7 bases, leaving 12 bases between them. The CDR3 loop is CASSPALGEQYF. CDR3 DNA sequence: TGTGCCAGCAGCCCTGCCCTGGGGGAGCAGTACTTC.

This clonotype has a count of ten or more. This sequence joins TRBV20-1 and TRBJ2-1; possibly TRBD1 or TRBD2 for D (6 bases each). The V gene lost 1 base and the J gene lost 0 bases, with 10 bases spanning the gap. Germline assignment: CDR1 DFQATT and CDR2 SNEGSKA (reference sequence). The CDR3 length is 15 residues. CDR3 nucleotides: TGCAGTGCTAGAGTACCGGGGGCCTCCTACAATGAGCAGTTCTTC. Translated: CSARVPGASYNEQFF.

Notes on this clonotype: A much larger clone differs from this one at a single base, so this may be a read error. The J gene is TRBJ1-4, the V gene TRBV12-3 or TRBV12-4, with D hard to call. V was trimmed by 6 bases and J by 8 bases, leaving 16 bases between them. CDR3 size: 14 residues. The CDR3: CASRSTWRREKLFF. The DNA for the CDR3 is TGTGCCAGCAGATCGACATGGCGACGGGAAAAACTGTTTTTT.

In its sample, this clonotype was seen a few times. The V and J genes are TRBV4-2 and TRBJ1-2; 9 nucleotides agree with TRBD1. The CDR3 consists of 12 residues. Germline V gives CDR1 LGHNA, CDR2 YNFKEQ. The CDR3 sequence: CAIYRTGDGYTF. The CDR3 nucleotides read TGTGCGATTTATCGGACAGGGGATGGCTACACCTTC.

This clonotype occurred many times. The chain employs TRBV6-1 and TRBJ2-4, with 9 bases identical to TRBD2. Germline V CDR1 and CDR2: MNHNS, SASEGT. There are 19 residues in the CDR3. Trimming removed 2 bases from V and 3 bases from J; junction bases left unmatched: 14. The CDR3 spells CASSERRGGLTGDKNIQYF. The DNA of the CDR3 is TGTGCCAGCAGTGAAAGGCGGGGGGGGCTAACTGGTGACAAAAACATTCAGTACTTC.

Here the CDR3 DNA reads TGTGCCAGCTCACTCCCCGGGACTAGCAGAAACAATGAGCAGTTCTTC. It codes for CASSLPGTSRNNEQFF. This sequence joins TRBV12-3 or TRBV12-4 and TRBJ2-1, with 9 bases fitting TRBD2. V lost 8 bases, J lost 5 bases, and 13 bases stayed unmatched. This CDR3 spans 16 amino acids.

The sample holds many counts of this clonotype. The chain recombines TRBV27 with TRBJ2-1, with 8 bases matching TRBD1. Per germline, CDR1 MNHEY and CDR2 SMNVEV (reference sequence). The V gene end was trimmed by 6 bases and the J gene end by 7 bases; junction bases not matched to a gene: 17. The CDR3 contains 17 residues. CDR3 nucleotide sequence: TGTGCCAGCAGCCGACAGGGGCAAGGCGCCCCGGGGAATGAGCAGTTCTTC. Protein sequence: CASSRQGQGAPGNEQFF.

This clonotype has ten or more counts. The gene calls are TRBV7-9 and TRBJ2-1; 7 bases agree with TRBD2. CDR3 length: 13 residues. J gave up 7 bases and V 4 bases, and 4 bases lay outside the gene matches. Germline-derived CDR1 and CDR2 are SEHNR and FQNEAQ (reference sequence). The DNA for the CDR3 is TGTGCCAGCAGCTCGGAGGGAGGGAATGAGCAGTTCTTC. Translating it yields CASSSEGGNEQFF.

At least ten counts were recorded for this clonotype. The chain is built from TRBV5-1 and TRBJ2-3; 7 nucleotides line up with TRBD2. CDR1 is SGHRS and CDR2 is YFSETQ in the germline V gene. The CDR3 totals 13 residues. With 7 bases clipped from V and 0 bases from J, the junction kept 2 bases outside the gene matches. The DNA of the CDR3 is TGCGCCAGCGGGGAGGGGAGCACAGATACGCAGTATTTT. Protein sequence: CASGEGSTDTQYF.

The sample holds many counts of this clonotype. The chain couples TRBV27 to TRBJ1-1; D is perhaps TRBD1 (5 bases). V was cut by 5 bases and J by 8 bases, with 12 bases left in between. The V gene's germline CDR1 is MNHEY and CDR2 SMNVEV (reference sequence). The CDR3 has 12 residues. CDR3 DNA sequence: TGTGCCAGCAGTCGCCGGGAGGGGGAAGCTTTCTTT. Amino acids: CASSRREGEAFF.